This T cell receptor beta chain was recovered during a study of CD8 T cells in ankylosing spondylitis listed by TCRdb under 2017. With respect to the entire study: The study set out to find disease-linked TCR variants by profiling T cell receptor beta repertoires in ankylosing spondylitis patients and healthy donors. Peripheral blood was sampled, and synovial fluid was also collected from ankylosing spondylitis patients. The full study cohort comprised 25 or so ankylosing spondylitis patients and 110 or so healthy donors.

The CDR3 covers 17 residues, taking in both the cysteine and the phenylalanine. The sequence is cut down to CDR3 DNA, 51 bases in frame from base 1. CDR1 and CDR2 (DFQATT, SNEGSKA) derive from the germline V gene (reference sequence). The germline ends are 20 bases apart after V is trimmed by 2 bases and J by 0 bases. Beyond this particular receptor, the publication reports: The disease-linked clones were reported to be significantly enriched in matched synovial fluid samples from ankylosing spondylitis patients. Blood from ankylosing spondylitis patients appeared to be characterized by a TCR beta motif made up of eight highly homologous amino acid variants. In peripheral blood, the disease-linked clones were found at relatively low frequencies and had a CD8+ phenotype. Some TCR beta motif variants had previously been reported in synovial fluid and blood of reactive arthritis patients, which suggested common disease-initiation mechanisms.

Sequencing relied on an Illumina HiSeq 2500. Quantitative 5'-RACE with molecular barcodes was the method used to prepare the TCR beta libraries. In the authors' own workflow: To identify disease-linked TCR variants, a new computational method was used, one built on a probabilistic model of VDJ rearrangement. The public sequencing data were trimmed at Q25 with fastp and processed into clonotypes with MiXCR by TCRdb, which kept only in-frame beta chains. Rows are unified per CDR3 protein, each entry keeping the most common DNA and genes. TCRdb, not the authors, supplied the V and J calls. The table for this sample lists about 450,000 distinct CDR3 sequences; 25% to 30% of them were counted only once. The ten largest clones take up 0.89% of the sample. On this clonotype: The specificity of this receptor is unknown. The input lacks base qualities; no much larger clone sits a single base away.

The chain uses TRBV20-1 and TRBJ2-7; a tentative D match to TRBD2 spans 6 bases. The sequence was collected from a male donor with ankylosing spondylitis. The source material was blood, either unsorted or a sorted T cell fraction (not recorded which). CDR3 protein: CSARNPPASAFSYEQYF. In nucleotide form, the sequence is TGCAGTGCTAGAAACCCCCCTGCTAGCGCTTTCTCCTACGAGCAGTACTTC.